This T cell receptor (beta chain) is drawn from a study of blood T cell repertoires in COVID-19. Whole-study context: Donors in the United States, Italy and Spain gave samples during acute or convalescent COVID-19. T cells, B-cell-depleted T cells, or PBMCs provided the cDNA or gDNA that served as material.

V lost 2 bases, J lost 5 bases, and 16 bases lay in between. Germline V gene lookup returns CDR1 SGHVS and CDR2 FQNEAQ. This CDR3 spans 15 amino acids. In the original workflow: Amplification with reference gene primers provided the estimates of nucleated cell counts. Libraries were prepared by immunoSEQ multiplex PCR; TCRdb keeps only in-frame clonotypes and omits some of them. V and J calls and clone size are as listed in that table; D and trimming were resolved from the DNA. The sample lists around 10,000 clones; around 89% were seen once. Sequencing was performed on peripheral blood. The origin of this receptor is a human donor in a cohort sampled during active COVID-19. V is TRBV7-8 and J is TRBJ2-7, with D possibly TRBD2 on 7 matching bases. CDR3 coding DNA: TGTGCCAGCAGCTTATGGGGGGGGCAGGGTGACGAGCAGTACTTC. Encoded protein: CASSLWGGQGDEQYF.